Below are 30 T cell receptor beta chains sequenced from a single sample in a study of response to subunit inactivated influenza vaccine. TCRdb itself ran the RT-PCR reads through MiXCR, one entry per CDR3 protein. Among around 490,000 distinct CDR3 sequences listed, about 8% were seen once. The sample was PBMCs from blood, taken less than 30 months after vaccination. Receptors were obtained from a man aged 45 to 75 who received an inactivated influenza vaccine.

This clonotype was seen more than once but under ten times. This chain connects TRBV7-2 to TRBJ2-5; no reliable D call. Trimming shortened V by 6 bases and J by 5 bases, and 13 bases separated the two germline ends. This CDR3 is 13 amino acids long. The V gene's germline CDR1 is SGHTA and CDR2 FQGNSA. CDR3 residues: CASSPPSRETQYF. DNA of the CDR3: TGTGCCAGCAGTCCACCATCCAGGGAGACCCAGTACTTC.

This sequence joins TRBV7-3 and TRBJ2-2, with unresolved D. This CDR3 has 13 residues. Germline values: CDR1 SGHTA, CDR2 FQGTGA. V lost 5 bases and J lost 6, with 10 bases in between. CDR3 nucleotides: TGTGCCAGCAGCCCAATGGTACCCGGGGAGCTGTTTTTT. It yields the protein CASSPMVPGELFF.

This clonotype showed up many times. The rearrangement links TRBV5-1 to TRBJ2-2, with 10 bases aligning to TRBD2. The germline CDR1 and CDR2 sequences are SGHRS and YFSETQ. The J segment lost 0 bases and the V segment lost 2 bases, leaving 4 bases of the junction unmatched. The CDR3 totals 17 residues. Here the CDR3 DNA reads TGCGCCAGCAGCTTACTAGCGGGGCAAGCGAACACCGGGGAGCTGTTTTTT. It encodes CASSLLAGQANTGELFF. The full variable domain, in which reference TRBV5-1 and TRBJ2-2 provide the parts outside the CDR3, is KAGVTQTPRYLIKTRGQQVTLSCSPISGHRSVSWYQQTPGQGLQFLFEYFSETQRNKGNFPGRFSGRQFSNSRSEMNVSTLELGDSALYLCASSLLAGQANTGELFFGEGSRLTVL.

In this sample, this clonotype turned up a few times. The chain links TRBV5-6 to TRBJ2-7; D gene unclear. The CDR3 loop spans 16 amino acids. V lost 2 bases and J lost 3, with 18 bases in between. Germline CDR1 and CDR2: SGHDT and YYEEEE. The CDR3 sequence is CASSFFMAGLSYEQYF. In nucleotides, the CDR3 is TGTGCCAGCAGCTTTTTCATGGCCGGTTTGAGCTACGAGCAGTACTTC. Full variable domain (remainder filled in from reference TRBV5-6 and TRBJ2-7): DAGVTQSPTHLIKTRGQQVTLRCSPKSGHDTVSWYQQALGQGPQFIFQYYEEEERQRGNFPDRFSGHQFPNYSSELNVNALLLGDSALYLCASSFFMAGLSYEQYFGPGTRLTVT.

Written as DNA, the CDR3 is TGTGCCAGCAGTGAAACAGTGGGGCGGCAAGAGACCCAGTACTTC. Protein: CASSETVGRQETQYF. This chain connects TRBV6-1 to TRBJ2-5; maybe TRBD1 (5 bases). V was trimmed by 2 bases and J by 2 bases, leaving 12 bases between them. This CDR3 contains 15 residues. CDR1 MNHNS and CDR2 SASEGT come from the germline V gene.

This chain links TRBV6-2 or TRBV6-3 with TRBJ2-1, with 8 bases identical to TRBD2. Trimming at V came to 2 bases and at J to 3 bases, leaving 3 bases not matched to a gene. The CDR3 has 15 residues. The V gene's germline CDR1 is MNHEY and CDR2 SVGEGT. CDR3 sequence reads: CASSYSGGRYNEQFF. The CDR3 bases are TGTGCCAGCAGTTACAGCGGGGGACGCTACAATGAGCAGTTCTTC.

This clonotype came up a few times. V is TRBV12-3 or TRBV12-4 and J is TRBJ1-1; D is unclear. V lost 7 bases and J 11 bases, leaving 20 bases between the germline ends. The CDR3 has 13 residues. CDR3 sequence (DNA): TGTGCCAGCAAACTTCAGGCCGGGAGGGCGGCTTTCTTT. Its translation: CASKLQAGRAAFF.

This clonotype was seen many times. This chain uses TRBV11-2 with TRBJ2-5, with 13 nucleotides matching TRBD2. Germline values: CDR1 SGHAT, CDR2 FQNNGV. Trimming took 1 base from V and 3 from J; bases not matched to a gene: 8. CDR3 size: 18 residues. CDR3 DNA: TGTGCCAGCAGCTTAGTCGGAGGGGGGACTAGCGGGAAAGAGACCCAGTACTTC. Its protein is CASSLVGGGTSGKETQYF.

In its sample, this clonotype was seen many times. The rearrangement joins TRBV29-1 to TRBJ2-7; 9 nucleotides match TRBD1. V was clipped by 4 bases and J by 2 bases; unmatched bases: 6. From germline, CDR1 is SQVTM and CDR2 ANQGSEA. This CDR3 spans 14 amino acids. DNA for the CDR3: TGCAGCGTTGGAGGACGACAGGGGGCCTACGAGCAGTACTTC. Protein sequence: CSVGGRQGAYEQYF.

The chain combines TRBV5-6 with TRBJ2-7; D gene ambiguous. The CDR3 spans 15 residues. With 0 bases removed from V and 2 bases from J, the gap between germline ends came to 12 bases. Germline values: CDR1 SGHDT, CDR2 YYEEEE. CDR3 DNA: TGTGCCAGCAGCTTGGCGCCGACGAGGACCTACGAGCAGTACTTC. Residues: CASSLAPTRTYEQYF.

The chain uses TRBV7-2 and TRBJ2-2; TRBD1 agrees at 10 bases. Germline trimming cut 5 bases from V and 2 bases from J; bases unmatched to any gene: 2. This CDR3 is 15 amino acids long. Germline CDR1 SGHTA, CDR2 FQGNSA. For the CDR3, the DNA is TGTGCCAGCAGCCCGACAGGGGGCAACACCGGGGAGCTGTTTTTT. Amino acids: CASSPTGGNTGELFF.

The chain is built from TRBV7-2 and TRBJ2-1, with 8 bases that match TRBD1. From germline, CDR1 is SGHTA and CDR2 FQGNSA. After removal of 6 bases from V and 7 bases from J, the junction contained 8 bases not matched to a gene. CDR3 length equals 14 residues. The CDR3, as DNA: TGTGCCAGCAGTTGGGGACAGGCGGCTAATGAGCAGTTCTTC. Translating gives CASSWGQAANEQFF. Complete variable domain (other parts from reference TRBV7-2 and TRBJ2-1): GAGVSQSPSNKVTEKGKDVELRCDPISGHTALYWYRQSLGQGLEFLIYFQGNSAPDKSGLPSDRFSAERTGGSVSTLTIQRTQQEDSAVYLCASSWGQAANEQFFGPGTRLTVL.

There are a few counts of this clonotype. This chain uses TRBV12-3 or TRBV12-4 with TRBJ1-6; a possible D gene is TRBD1 (6 bases). This CDR3 has 14 residues. Trimming took 6 bases from V and 16 from J, leaving 22 bases between them. The CDR3: CASSLQGPVSALHF. CDR3 sequence (DNA): TGTGCCAGCAGCCTACAGGGCCCGGTCTCCGCGCTCCACTTT.

The chain carries TRBV10-3 and TRBJ2-1, with 8 bases matching TRBD1. This CDR3 contains 14 residues. Trimming removed 4 bases from V and 3 bases from J; junction bases left unmatched: 2. CDR1 and CDR2 from the germline V gene are ENHRY and SYGVKD. CDR3 coding DNA: TGTGCCATCAGTGCAACAGGGGGCTACAATGAGCAGTTCTTC. Translated, it gives CAISATGGYNEQFF.

The chain recombines TRBV4-3 with TRBJ1-1; D is ambiguous. The CDR3 loop spans 13 amino acids. V lost 4 bases and J 3 bases, leaving 9 bases between the germline ends. Germline V CDR1 and CDR2: LGHNA, YSLEER. DNA for the CDR3: TGCGCCAGCAGCCCCCAACTCGACACTGAAGCTTTCTTT. It encodes CASSPQLDTEAFF.

This clonotype occurred many times. The chain combines TRBV28 with TRBJ2-1, with TRBD1 identical over 9 bases. Trimming cost V 3 bases and J 4 bases; bases outside gene matches: 4. Germline V gene sequence: CDR1 MDHEN, CDR2 SYDVKM. This CDR3 is built from 15 residues. The CDR3: CASSFSGTGYNEQFF. The CDR3, as DNA: TGTGCCAGCAGTTTCTCCGGGACAGGGTACAATGAGCAGTTCTTC.

This clonotype was detected many times. J is TRBJ2-7 and V is TRBV7-9; no definite D call. Germline-derived CDR1 and CDR2 are SEHNR and FQNEAQ (reference sequence). V was shortened by 6 bases and J by 4 bases, with 7 bases between the two germline ends. CDR3 size: 11 residues. In nucleotides, the CDR3 is TGTGCCAGCAGAGACGGATACGAGCAGTACTTC. Its protein is CASRDGYEQYF.

The genes are TRBV5-1 and TRBJ2-5; the D gene is possibly TRBD1 (6 bases). The V and J ends lost 4 bases and 4 bases respectively, with 11 bases between them. The CDR3 length is 13 residues. The V gene's germline CDR1 is SGHRS and CDR2 YFSETQ. DNA of the CDR3: TGCGCCAGCAGCACGGGACATGTAGAGACCCAGTACTTC. Translating it yields CASSTGHVETQYF.

This sequence joins TRBV12-3 or TRBV12-4 and TRBJ2-1, with D possibly matching TRBD2 (6 bases). V was shortened by 6 bases and J by 7 bases, with 16 bases between the two germline ends. The CDR3 sequence is 14 residues long. The CDR3, as DNA: TGTGCCAGCAGCTTATCTATTGCGGGGAATGAGCAGTTCTTC. Amino acids: CASSLSIAGNEQFF.

The V call is TRBV15, the J call TRBJ2-7; D gene ambiguous. V lost 4 bases and J lost 9, with 22 bases in between. The V gene's germline CDR1 is LNHNV and CDR2 YYDKDF (reference sequence). There are 15 residues in the CDR3. CDR3 protein: CATSTKTNRLIGQYF. The DNA of the CDR3 is TGTGCCACCAGCACCAAGACGAACCGACTGATTGGGCAGTACTTC.

The chain employs TRBV6-2 or TRBV6-3 and TRBJ1-2; D unclear. The germline gives CDR1 MNHEY, CDR2 SVGEGT. The V gene lost 5 bases and the J gene lost 6 bases, with 7 bases spanning the gap. CDR3 length equals 11 residues. This CDR3 is CASSTAHGYTF. DNA for the CDR3: TGTGCCAGCAGTACCGCCCATGGCTACACCTTC.

The genes are TRBV4-1 and TRBJ1-5, with no clear D. CDR1 is MGHRA, CDR2 YSYEKL, per germline. The CDR3 covers 17 residues. V gave up 2 bases and J gave up 5 bases, with 19 bases separating them. The CDR3 DNA reads as TGCGCCAGCAGCCAAAGTGCAACCGGGGTACCCCATCAGCCCCAGCATTTT. This encodes CASSQSATGVPHQPQHF.

The genes are TRBV20-1 and TRBJ2-1, with TRBD2 as a possible D gene (5 bases). Trimming pared 7 bases from V and 8 bases from J, leaving 12 bases between. This CDR3 has 11 amino acids. The germline V gene encodes CDR1 DFQATT and CDR2 SNEGSKA (reference sequence). The CDR3 region is CSGDYSHEQFF. CDR3 nucleotide sequence: TGCAGTGGAGACTATAGCCATGAGCAGTTCTTC.

This clonotype was observed many times. The chain employs TRBV12-3 or TRBV12-4 and TRBJ2-3; D unclear. CDR3 size: 14 residues. Trimming took 3 bases from V and 0 from J, leaving 7 bases between them. Here the CDR3 reads CASSLKTSTDTQYF. The CDR3 DNA is TGTGCCAGCAGTTTGAAGACTAGCACAGATACGCAGTATTTT.

The chain uses TRBV2 and TRBJ2-7; D gene uncertain. V was clipped by 7 bases and J by 4 bases, with 17 bases between them. CDR3 length: 14 residues. Germline assignment: CDR1 SNHLY and CDR2 FYNNEI. The CDR3, as DNA: TGTGCCAGCACTCCAAGAAGCTACAATTACGAGCAGTACTTC. Protein sequence: CASTPRSYNYEQYF. The full variable domain, completed using reference TRBV2 and TRBJ2-7, is EPEVTQTPSHQVTQMGQEVILRCVPISNHLYFYWYRQILGQKVEFLVSFYNNEISEKSEIFDDQFSVERPDGSNFTLKIRSTKLEDSAMYFCASTPRSYNYEQYFGPGTRLTVT.

In this sample, this clonotype turned up a few times. The chain carries TRBV11-2 and TRBJ1-3; a possible D gene is TRBD1 (5 bases). CDR3 length: 17 amino acids. Trimming shortened V by 0 bases and J by 0 bases, and 12 bases separated the two germline ends. In germline, CDR1 is SGHAT, CDR2 FQNNGV. The CDR3: CASSLEGGTYSGNTIYF. The CDR3 DNA reads as TGTGCCAGCAGCTTAGAGGGGGGGACCTACTCTGGAAACACCATATATTTT.

The chain uses TRBV7-8 and TRBJ2-4; D tentatively fits TRBD1 or TRBD2 (5 bases each). V lost 5 bases to trimming and J lost 3 bases, with 17 bases between them. This CDR3 contains 16 residues. Germline CDR1 SGHVS, CDR2 FQNEAQ. The CDR3 DNA sequence: TGTGCCAGCAGCCCGGGGACGTGGAGTGGCAAAAACATTCAGTACTTC. Translation: CASSPGTWSGKNIQYF.

This clonotype came up many times. The chain has TRBV12-3 or TRBV12-4 and TRBJ2-5, with D maybe TRBD1 (5 bases). The CDR3 has 14 amino acids. V dropped 1 base and J dropped 5 bases, with 11 bases sitting between them. The CDR3 bases are TGTGCCAGCAGTTTAGGACCCTCAGGGGAGACCCAGTACTTC. The encoded protein is CASSLGPSGETQYF.

The sample holds many counts of this clonotype. The junction departs from germline at one end; a sequencing error may be responsible. This chain uses TRBV2 with TRBJ2-5, with D perhaps matching TRBD1 (5 bases). The CDR3 is 14 residues long. Germline loops: CDR1 SNHLY, CDR2 FYNNEI. The CDR3 nucleotides are TGTGCCAGCCGTGAAGCCCAGGGCACGATGGCCCAGTACTTC. Amino acid sequence: CASREAQGTMAQYF. The full variable domain, with the rest looked up from reference TRBV2 and TRBJ2-5, is EPEVTQTPSHQVTQMGQEVILRCVPISNHLYFYWYRQILGQKVEFLVSFYNNEISEKSEIFDDQFSVERPDGSNFTLKIRSTKLEDSAMYFCASREAQGTMAQYFGPGTRLLVL.

This chain uses TRBV4-2 with TRBJ1-3, with TRBD1 as a possible D gene (6 bases). Germline-derived CDR1 and CDR2 are LGHNA and YNFKEQ. The CDR3 runs to 16 residues. V shed 0 bases and J shed 4 bases, with 13 bases lying between them. The CDR3 sequence: CASSQDGPGQGNTIYF. Written as DNA, the CDR3 is TGTGCCAGCAGCCAAGATGGCCCCGGACAGGGAAACACCATATATTTT.